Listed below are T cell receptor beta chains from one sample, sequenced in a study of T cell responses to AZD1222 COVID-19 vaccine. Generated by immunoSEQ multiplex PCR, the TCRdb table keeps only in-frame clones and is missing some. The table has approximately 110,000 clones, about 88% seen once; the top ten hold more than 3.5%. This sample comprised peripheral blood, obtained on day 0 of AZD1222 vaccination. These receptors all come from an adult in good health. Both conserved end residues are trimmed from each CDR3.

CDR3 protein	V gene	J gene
ASSESYGYT	TRBV25-1	TRBJ1-2
ASSLQALSGNTIY	TRBV4-1	TRBJ1-3
ASSLWTGGNYGYT	TRBV19	TRBJ1-2
ASSLGPTGSTEAF	TRBV7-2	TRBJ1-1
ASSFVVVLNTGELF	TRBV7-8	TRBJ2-2
ASSLRSRQANYEQY	TRBV11-2	TRBJ2-7
ASSLDLAGVWDTEAF	TRBV5-1	TRBJ1-1
ASSPLSTDTQY	TRBV5-1	TRBJ2-3
ASSQDGGRPSNQPQH	TRBV4-1	TRBJ1-5
ASSLSGQGEQY	TRBV27	TRBJ2-7
ASGSGADYEQY	TRBV13	TRBJ2-7
ASTFGLAGVISTGELF	TRBV19	TRBJ2-2
ATSDGRNEQF	TRBV24-1	TRBJ2-1